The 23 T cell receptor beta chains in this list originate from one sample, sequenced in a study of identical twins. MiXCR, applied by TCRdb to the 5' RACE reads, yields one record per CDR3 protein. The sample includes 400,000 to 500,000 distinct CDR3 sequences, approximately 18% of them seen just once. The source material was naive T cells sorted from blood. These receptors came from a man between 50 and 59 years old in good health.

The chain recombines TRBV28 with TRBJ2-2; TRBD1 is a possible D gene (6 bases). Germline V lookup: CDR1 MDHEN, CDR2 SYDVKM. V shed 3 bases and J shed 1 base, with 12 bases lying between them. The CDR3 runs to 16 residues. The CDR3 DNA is TGTGCCAGCAGTTTCCCCGGACAGATGAACACCGGGGAGCTGTTTTTT. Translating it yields CASSFPGQMNTGELFF.

The CDR3 loop reads CASSGSDRGVDQPQHF. The CDR3 DNA reads TGTGCCAGCAGTGGCTCGGACAGGGGAGTTGATCAGCCCCAGCATTTT. The rearrangement links TRBV12-3 or TRBV12-4 to TRBJ1-5, with TRBD1 matching over 9 bases. CDR3 length: 16 residues. V lost 5 bases to trimming and J lost 5 bases; unmatched junction nucleotides: 10.

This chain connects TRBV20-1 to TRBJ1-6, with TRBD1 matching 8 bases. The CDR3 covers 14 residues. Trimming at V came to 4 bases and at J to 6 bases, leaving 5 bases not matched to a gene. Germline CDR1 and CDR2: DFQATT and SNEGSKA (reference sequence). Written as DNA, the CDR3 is TGCAGTGCTATGCAGGGGGCCGGTAATTCACCCCTCCACTTT. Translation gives CSAMQGAGNSPLHF.

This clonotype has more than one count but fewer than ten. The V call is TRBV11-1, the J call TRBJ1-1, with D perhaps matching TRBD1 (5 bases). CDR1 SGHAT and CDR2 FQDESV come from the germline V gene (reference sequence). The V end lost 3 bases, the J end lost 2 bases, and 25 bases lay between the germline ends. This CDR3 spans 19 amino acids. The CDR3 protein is CASSLVETVSRDENTEAFF. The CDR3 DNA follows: TGTGCCAGCAGCTTGGTTGAGACAGTTTCCCGCGACGAAAACACTGAAGCTTTCTTT.

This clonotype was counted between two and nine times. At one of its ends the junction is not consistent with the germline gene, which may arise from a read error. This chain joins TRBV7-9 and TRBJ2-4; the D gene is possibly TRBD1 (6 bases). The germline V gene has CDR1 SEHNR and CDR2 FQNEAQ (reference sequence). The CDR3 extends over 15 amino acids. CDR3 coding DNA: TGTGCCAGCAGTTTAGACAGGCTGGCCAAAAACATTCAGTACTTC. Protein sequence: CASSLDRLAKNIQYF. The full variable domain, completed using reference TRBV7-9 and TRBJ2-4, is DTGVSQNPRHKITKRGQNVTFRCDPISEHNRLYWYRQTLGQGPEFLTYFQNEAQLEKSRLLSDRFSAERPKGSFSTLEIQRTEQGDSAMYLCASSLDRLAKNIQYFGAGTRLSVL.

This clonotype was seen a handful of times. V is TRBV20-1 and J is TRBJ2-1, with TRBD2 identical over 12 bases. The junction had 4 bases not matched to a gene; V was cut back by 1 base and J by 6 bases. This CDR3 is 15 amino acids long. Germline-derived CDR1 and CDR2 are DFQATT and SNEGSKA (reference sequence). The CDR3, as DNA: TGCAGTGCTAGAGTGGCTAGCGGGAGGGCCAATGAGCAGTTCTTC. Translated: CSARVASGRANEQFF.

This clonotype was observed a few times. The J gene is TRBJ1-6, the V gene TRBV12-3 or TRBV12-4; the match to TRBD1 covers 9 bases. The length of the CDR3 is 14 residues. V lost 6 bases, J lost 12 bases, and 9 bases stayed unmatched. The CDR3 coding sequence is TGTGCCAGCAGCCTAACAGGGGGCGCTTTACCCCTCCACTTT. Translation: CASSLTGGALPLHF.

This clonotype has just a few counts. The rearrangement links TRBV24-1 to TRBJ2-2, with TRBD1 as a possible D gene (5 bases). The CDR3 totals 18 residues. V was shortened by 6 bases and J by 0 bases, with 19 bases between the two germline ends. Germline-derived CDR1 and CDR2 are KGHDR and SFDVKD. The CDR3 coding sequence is TGTGCCACCAGTACCCAAAATCACAGGTTCCCGAACACCGGGGAGCTGTTTTTT. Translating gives CATSTQNHRFPNTGELFF.

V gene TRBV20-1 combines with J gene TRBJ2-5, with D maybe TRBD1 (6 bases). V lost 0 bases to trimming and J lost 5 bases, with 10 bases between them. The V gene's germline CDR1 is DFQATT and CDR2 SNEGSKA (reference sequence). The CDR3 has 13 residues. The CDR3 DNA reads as TGCAGTGCTAGAGACCAGGGGTTGGAGACCCAGTACTTC. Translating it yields CSARDQGLETQYF.

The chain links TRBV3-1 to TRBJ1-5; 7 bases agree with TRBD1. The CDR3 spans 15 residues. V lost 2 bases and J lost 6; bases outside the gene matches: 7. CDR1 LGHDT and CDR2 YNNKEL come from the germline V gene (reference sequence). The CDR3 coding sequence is TGTGCCAGCAGCCAAATGTACAGGGGAACTCAGCCCCAGCATTTT. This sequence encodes CASSQMYRGTQPQHF.

The CDR3 coding sequence is TGTGCCAGCAGTTCCAACCCAACCGGGCCCCCTGAAGCTTTCTTT. Protein: CASSSNPTGPPEAFF. This chain joins TRBV12-3 or TRBV12-4 and TRBJ1-1, with D hard to call. V dropped 4 bases and J dropped 6 bases, with 18 bases sitting between them. This CDR3 contains 15 residues.

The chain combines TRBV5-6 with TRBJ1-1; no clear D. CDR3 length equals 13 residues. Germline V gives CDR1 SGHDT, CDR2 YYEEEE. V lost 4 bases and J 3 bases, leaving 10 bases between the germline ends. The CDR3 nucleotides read TGTGCCAGCAGCCGAAGGGCTTACACTGAAGCTTTCTTT. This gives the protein CASSRRAYTEAFF.

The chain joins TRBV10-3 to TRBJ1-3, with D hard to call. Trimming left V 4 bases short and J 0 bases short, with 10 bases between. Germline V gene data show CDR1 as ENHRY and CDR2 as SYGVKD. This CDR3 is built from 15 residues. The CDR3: CAISVRPSSGNTIYF. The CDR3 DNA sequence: TGTGCCATCAGTGTGCGACCGAGCTCTGGAAACACCATATATTTT.

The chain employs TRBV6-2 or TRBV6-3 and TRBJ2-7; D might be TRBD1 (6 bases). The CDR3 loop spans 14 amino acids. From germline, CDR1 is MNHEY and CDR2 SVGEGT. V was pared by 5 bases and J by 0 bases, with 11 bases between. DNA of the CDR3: TGTGCCAGCAGTAAACGGGACAACTCCTACGAGCAGTACTTC. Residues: CASSKRDNSYEQYF.

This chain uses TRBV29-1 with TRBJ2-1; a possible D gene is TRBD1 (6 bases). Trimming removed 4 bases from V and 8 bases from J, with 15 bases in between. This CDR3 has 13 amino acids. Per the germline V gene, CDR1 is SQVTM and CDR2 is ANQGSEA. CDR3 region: CSVGRQVRDEQFF. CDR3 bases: TGCAGCGTTGGGAGACAGGTCAGGGATGAGCAGTTCTTC.

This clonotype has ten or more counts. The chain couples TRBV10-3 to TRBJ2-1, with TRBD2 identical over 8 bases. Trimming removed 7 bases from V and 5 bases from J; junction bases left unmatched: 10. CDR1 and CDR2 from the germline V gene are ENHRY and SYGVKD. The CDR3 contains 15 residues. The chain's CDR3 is CAITRGAGVDNEQFF. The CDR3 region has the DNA TGTGCCATCACCCGGGGAGCGGGAGTGGACAATGAGCAGTTCTTC.

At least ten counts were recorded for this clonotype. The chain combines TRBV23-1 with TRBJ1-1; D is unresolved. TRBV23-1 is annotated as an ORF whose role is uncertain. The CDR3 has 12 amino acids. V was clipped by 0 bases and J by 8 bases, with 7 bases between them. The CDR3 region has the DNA TGCGCCAGCAGTCAATCGCGGGCGGAAGCTTTCTTT. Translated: CASSQSRAEAFF.

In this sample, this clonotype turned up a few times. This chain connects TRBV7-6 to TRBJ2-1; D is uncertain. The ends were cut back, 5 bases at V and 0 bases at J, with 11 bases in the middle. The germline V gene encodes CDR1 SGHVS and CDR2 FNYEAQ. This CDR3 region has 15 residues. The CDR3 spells CASSALAVSYNEQFF. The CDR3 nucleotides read TGTGCCAGCAGCGCCTTGGCAGTCTCCTACAATGAGCAGTTCTTC.

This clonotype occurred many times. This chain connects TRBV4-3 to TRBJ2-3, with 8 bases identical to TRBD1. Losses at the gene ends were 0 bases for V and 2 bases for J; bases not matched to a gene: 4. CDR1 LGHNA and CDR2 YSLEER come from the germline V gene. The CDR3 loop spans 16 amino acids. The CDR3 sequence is CASSQDGQGITDTQYF. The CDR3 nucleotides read TGCGCCAGCAGCCAAGACGGACAGGGAATCACAGATACGCAGTATTTT.

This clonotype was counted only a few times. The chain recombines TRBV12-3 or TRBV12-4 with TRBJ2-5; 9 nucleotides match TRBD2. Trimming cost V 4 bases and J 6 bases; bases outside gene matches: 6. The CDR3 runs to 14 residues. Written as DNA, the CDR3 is TGTGCCAGCAGTTACGGGACTAGCCTGAAGACCCAGTACTTC. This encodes CASSYGTSLKTQYF.

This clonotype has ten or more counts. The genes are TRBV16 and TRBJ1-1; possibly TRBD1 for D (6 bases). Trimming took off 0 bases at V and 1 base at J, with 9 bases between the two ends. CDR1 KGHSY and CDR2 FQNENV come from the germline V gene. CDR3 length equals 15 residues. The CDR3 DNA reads TGTGCCAGCAGCCAATCGGGGACATCGAACACTGAAGCTTTCTTT. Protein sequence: CASSQSGTSNTEAFF.

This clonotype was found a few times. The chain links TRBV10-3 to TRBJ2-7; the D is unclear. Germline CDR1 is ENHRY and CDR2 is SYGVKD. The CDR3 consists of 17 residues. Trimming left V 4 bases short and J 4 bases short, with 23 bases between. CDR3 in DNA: TGTGCCATCAGTGCCCCAATCATGGCCAGAAAGGGATACGAGCAGTACTTC. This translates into CAISAPIMARKGYEQYF.

DNA for the CDR3: TGCGCCAGCAGCCGACTAGCGGGAAGTCCTAGCACAGATACGCAGTATTTT. Residues: CASSRLAGSPSTDTQYF. This chain links TRBV4-3 with TRBJ2-3, with TRBD2 matching 11 bases. The trim removed 4 bases at V and 0 bases at J, leaving 6 bases unmatched. This CDR3 has 17 amino acids. Germline assignment: CDR1 LGHNA and CDR2 YSLEER.